This passage covers 28 T cell receptor beta chains from one sample sequenced in a study of CD8 T cells in ankylosing spondylitis. TCRdb independently ran MiXCR on the 5' RACE reads; one entry per CDR3 protein. The sample lists about 33,000 distinct CDR3 sequences; approximately 9.9% were seen once. The sample taken for sequencing was synovial fluid, either unsorted or a sorted T cell fraction (not recorded which). These receptors all stem from a male donor with ankylosing spondylitis.

This clonotype was detected a few times. CDR3 DNA: TGTGCCAGCAGATCCCCATCGACAGGGGGGAACACTGAAGCTTTCTTT. Translation: CASRSPSTGGNTEAFF. The chain couples TRBV12-3 or TRBV12-4 to TRBJ1-1; 9 positions match TRBD1. V was clipped by 6 bases and J by 1 base; unmatched bases: 9. This CDR3 has 16 amino acids.

This clonotype was detected ten times or more. V is TRBV6-5 and J is TRBJ2-7; D is tentatively TRBD1 or TRBD2 (5 bases each). Germline V gives CDR1 MNHEY, CDR2 SVGAGI. The CDR3 totals 13 residues. Between the trimmed V and J ends, which lost 2 bases and 2 bases, there was a span of 7 bases. The CDR3 sequence: CASSYGTTYEQYF. The CDR3 DNA follows: TGTGCCAGCAGTTACGGGACCACCTACGAGCAGTACTTC.

This clonotype occurred many times. The rearrangement uses TRBV20-1 and TRBJ2-1; D uncertain. V shed 3 bases and J shed 4 bases, with 19 bases lying between them. The CDR3 spans 16 residues. Germline CDR1 is DFQATT and CDR2 is SNEGSKA (reference sequence). The CDR3 coding sequence is TGCAGTGCTAGGCCTCCTGAGTGGGCGAGATACAATGAGCAGTTCTTC. This gives the protein CSARPPEWARYNEQFF.

This clonotype was found a few times. The CDR3 protein is CASSQEYGSPYNEQFF. Here the CDR3 DNA reads TGTGCCAGCAGCCAAGAATACGGGAGTCCCTACAATGAGCAGTTCTTC. The chain couples TRBV3-1 to TRBJ2-1, with D maybe TRBD2 (6 bases). The germline CDR1 and CDR2 sequences are LGHDT and YNNKEL (reference sequence). The V gene lost 0 bases and the J gene lost 2 bases, with 11 bases spanning the gap. CDR3 length equals 16 residues.

The sample holds many counts of this clonotype. This chain links TRBV6-2 or TRBV6-3 with TRBJ2-1, with 10 bases identical to TRBD2. Germline CDR1 MNHEY, CDR2 SVGEGT. J lost 6 bases, V lost 2 bases, and 4 bases had no gene match. The CDR3 is 15 residues long. The CDR3: CASSYKLAGLNEQFF. CDR3 in DNA: TGTGCCAGCAGTTACAAACTAGCGGGGCTCAATGAGCAGTTCTTC.

This clonotype showed up many times. The chain employs TRBV5-6 and TRBJ2-3; a possible D gene is TRBD2 (6 bases). Trimming left V 3 bases short and J 1 base short, with 12 bases between. The CDR3 length is 15 residues. Germline assignment: CDR1 SGHDT and CDR2 YYEEEE. CDR3 region: CASSWLRGGTDTQYF. The CDR3 nucleotides are TGTGCCAGCAGCTGGCTGCGGGGAGGCACAGATACGCAGTATTTT. The entire variable domain, with the rest obtained from reference TRBV5-6 and TRBJ2-3, is as follows: DAGVTQSPTHLIKTRGQQVTLRCSPKSGHDTVSWYQQALGQGPQFIFQYYEEEERQRGNFPDRFSGHQFPNYSSELNVNALLLGDSALYLCASSWLRGGTDTQYFGPGTRLTVL.

This clonotype was found many times. This chain connects TRBV4-2 to TRBJ2-7; weak D call: TRBD2 (5 bases). CDR3 length: 14 residues. Germline lookup yields CDR1 LGHNA and CDR2 YNFKEQ. The germline V and J ends were trimmed by 6 bases and 7 bases, with 19 bases remaining between them. The CDR3 loop is CASRGRDPLREQYF. Here the CDR3 DNA reads TGTGCCAGCAGAGGGAGAGACCCCTTGAGGGAGCAGTACTTC.

This chain uses TRBV9 with TRBJ2-2, with D uncertain. CDR3 length: 14 amino acids. Per the germline V gene, CDR1 is SGDLS and CDR2 is YYNGEE. Deletions cut 0 bases from V and 7 bases from J, with 10 bases between. The CDR3 sequence is CASSVDGGFGELFF. In DNA, the CDR3 is TGTGCCAGCAGCGTAGACGGTGGGTTCGGGGAGCTGTTTTTT.

The sample holds many counts of this clonotype. The chain uses TRBV28 and TRBJ2-1; TRBD2 matches at 7 bases. This CDR3 is built from 15 residues. CDR1 and CDR2 (germline): MDHEN, SYDVKM. The ends lost 3 bases at V and 4 bases at J; junction bases unmatched: 6. The CDR3 DNA follows: TGTGCCAGCAGTTTGGTAGCGGGCCTATACAATGAGCAGTTCTTC. Translating gives CASSLVAGLYNEQFF.

This clonotype was seen at least ten times. The rearrangement uses TRBV6-1 and TRBJ2-5; TRBD2 is a possible D gene (6 bases). CDR1 and CDR2 (germline): MNHNS, SASEGT. The CDR3 spans 16 residues. The V end lost 6 bases, the J end lost 1 base, and 18 bases lay between the germline ends. CDR3 in amino acids: CASRGPSRGSQETQYF. The CDR3 coding sequence is TGTGCCAGCAGGGGTCCTAGCCGGGGGAGCCAAGAGACCCAGTACTTC.

In its sample, this clonotype was seen many times. The V call is TRBV9, the J call TRBJ1-3; the match to TRBD1 covers 8 bases. The CDR3 spans 14 residues. CDR1 is SGDLS, CDR2 YYNGEE, per germline. V trimming: 2 bases; J trimming: 6 bases; junction bases outside the gene matches: 4. The CDR3 DNA sequence: TGTGCCAGCAGCGTCCGGGGACAGGAAAACACCATATATTTT. Translated, it gives CASSVRGQENTIYF.

A note on this clonotype: A read error may explain this, as a much larger clone is one base away. V gene TRBV19 combines with J gene TRBJ2-2, with a possible D match to TRBD2 (5 bases). The CDR3 contains 13 residues. Germline V gives CDR1 LNHDA, CDR2 SQIVND (reference sequence). The CDR3 is CASSSRSTGELSF. CDR3 DNA sequence: TGTGCCAGTAGTAGTCGTTCTACTGGGGAGCTGTCTTTT.

This clonotype was seen ten or more times. V gene TRBV7-6 combines with J gene TRBJ2-5; 7 bases match TRBD1. The V segment lost 1 base and the J segment 5 bases; nucleotides outside the gene matches: 13. Germline CDR1 is SGHVS and CDR2 is FNYEAQ. This CDR3 has 17 amino acids. CDR3 DNA: TGTGCCAGCAGCTTAGATACGCGAACAGGGGTTATGGAGACCCAGTACTTC. Encoded protein: CASSLDTRTGVMETQYF.

The gene calls are TRBV28 and TRBJ1-4; D is perhaps TRBD1 (6 bases). Germline V gene sequence: CDR1 MDHEN, CDR2 SYDVKM. V was trimmed by 3 bases and J by 0 bases, leaving 11 bases between them. The CDR3 has 16 amino acids. The chain's CDR3 is CASSFLQGATNEKLFF. CDR3 DNA: TGTGCCAGCAGTTTTTTACAGGGCGCAACTAATGAAAAACTGTTTTTT.

This clonotype was seen a handful of times. The chain combines TRBV20-1 with TRBJ2-5, with D hard to call. CDR3 length equals 13 residues. V was shortened by 5 bases and J by 4 bases, with 14 bases between the two germline ends. Germline V lookup: CDR1 DFQATT, CDR2 SNEGSKA (reference sequence). The CDR3 bases are TGCAGTGCTCACTCCCTAATCTCAGAGACCCAGTACTTC. It specifies CSAHSLISETQYF.

V is TRBV7-2 and J is TRBJ1-6; D perhaps matches TRBD1 (5 bases). The CDR3 has 14 residues. Trimming shortened V by 1 base and J by 10 bases, and 11 bases separated the two germline ends. Germline V lookup: CDR1 SGHTA, CDR2 FQGNSA. CDR3 protein: CASSLEGAGSPLHF. The CDR3 DNA sequence: TGTGCCAGCAGCTTAGAAGGGGCCGGATCACCCCTCCACTTT.

This clonotype has more than one count but fewer than ten. The chain recombines TRBV3-1 with TRBJ2-7; D is undetermined. The germline V and J ends were trimmed by 0 bases and 0 bases, with 6 bases remaining between them. The V gene's germline CDR1 is LGHDT and CDR2 YNNKEL (reference sequence). The CDR3 totals 14 residues. The CDR3 bases are TGTGCCAGCAGCCAAGAACGGTTCTCCTACGAGCAGTACTTC. Its protein product is CASSQERFSYEQYF.

This clonotype has at least ten counts. The rearrangement uses TRBV10-3 and TRBJ2-2, with D unresolved. Germline CDR1 and CDR2: ENHRY and SYGVKD. This CDR3 has 16 amino acids. Between the trimmed V and J ends, which lost 5 bases and 4 bases, there was a span of 17 bases. Here the CDR3 DNA reads TGTGCCATCAGTCGGACCACCACCTCAGGCACCGGGGAGCTGTTTTTT. Protein sequence: CAISRTTTSGTGELFF.

This chain connects TRBV5-1 to TRBJ1-5; unclear D gene. V lost 5 bases, J lost 5 bases, and 17 bases lay in between. The V gene's germline CDR1 is SGHRS and CDR2 YFSETQ. The CDR3 sequence is 15 residues long. CDR3 coding DNA: TGCGCCAGCAGACTTACTGGGAACTGGGATCAGCCCCAGCATTTT. It specifies CASRLTGNWDQPQHF.

Comments on this clonotype: The limits of the CDR3 on the DNA are not certain, so only TCRdb's listed CDR3 is given. V gene TRBV6-2 or TRBV6-3 combines with J gene TRBJ1-4; TRBD1 reflects the table's D call only, with no check against the DNA. The CDR3 numbers 17 amino acids, ends counted. The germline V gene has CDR1 MNHEY and CDR2 SVGEGT. CDR3 residues: CASTASVLTGDQKLFFF.

This clonotype was seen only a few times. V is TRBV12-3 or TRBV12-4 and J is TRBJ2-2; 7 bases line up with TRBD1. Unmatched junction bases numbered 4, after V lost 5 bases and J lost 1 base. CDR3 length equals 15 residues. DNA for the CDR3: TGTGCCAGCAGTGATGACAGGGTGAACACCGGGGAGCTGTTTTTT. Translation gives CASSDDRVNTGELFF.

This clonotype occurred many times. The gene calls are TRBV5-1 and TRBJ2-7; TRBD2 aligns across 7 bases. The CDR3 extends over 15 amino acids. Germline assignment: CDR1 SGHRS and CDR2 YFSETQ. J lost 0 bases, V lost 2 bases, and 5 bases had no gene match. Written as DNA, the CDR3 is TGCGCCAGCAGCTTAAACGGGAGGTCCTCCTACGAGCAGTACTTC. The encoded protein is CASSLNGRSSYEQYF.

This clonotype was seen more than once but under ten times. The V and J genes are TRBV11-2 and TRBJ1-4; D gene uncertain. CDR3 size: 13 residues. Germline V lookup: CDR1 SGHAT, CDR2 FQNNGV. Trimming pared 4 bases from V and 4 bases from J, leaving 7 bases between. The chain's CDR3 is CASSSGLNEKLFF. The CDR3 DNA reads as TGTGCCAGCAGCTCCGGACTTAATGAAAAACTGTTTTTT.

This chain links TRBV9 with TRBJ1-1; D possibly corresponds to TRBD1 (5 bases). The ends were cut back, 2 bases at V and 3 bases at J, with 11 bases in the middle. The CDR3 contains 14 residues. Germline V gene data show CDR1 as SGDLS and CDR2 as YYNGEE. CDR3 loop: CASSVRDSYTEAFF. The CDR3 region has the DNA TGTGCCAGCAGCGTCCGGGACTCCTACACTGAAGCTTTCTTT.

This clonotype appeared a few times. In DNA, the CDR3 is TGTGCCACCCAACTAGCGGCCCAAGAGACCCAGTACTTC. It yields the protein CATQLAAQETQYF. The chain carries TRBV10-3 and TRBJ2-5, with TRBD2 identical over 8 bases. Per the germline V gene, CDR1 is ENHRY and CDR2 is SYGVKD. CDR3 length equals 13 residues. With V trimmed by 10 bases and J by 1 base, 5 bases remained unmatched.

This clonotype was found many times. The CDR3 DNA follows: TGTGCCATCGGCCCCCTCGAAGGGGGCACAGATACGCAGTATTTT. As protein: CAIGPLEGGTDTQYF. The chain uses TRBV10-3 and TRBJ2-3, with D perhaps TRBD1 (5 bases). Germline V gene sequence: CDR1 ENHRY, CDR2 SYGVKD. V was shortened by 8 bases and J by 1 base, with 16 bases between the two germline ends. The CDR3 totals 15 residues.

This clonotype was observed at least ten times. The gene calls are TRBV7-2 and TRBJ2-1; 10 positions match TRBD2. The V segment lost 1 base and the J segment 7 bases; nucleotides outside the gene matches: 4. CDR1 is SGHTA and CDR2 is FQGNSA in the germline V gene. The CDR3 spans 15 residues. CDR3 residues: CASSLGGLAMNEQFF. In DNA, the CDR3 is TGTGCCAGCAGCTTAGGGGGACTAGCGATGAATGAGCAGTTCTTC.

The V and J genes are TRBV20-1 and TRBJ2-1, with D unclear. The germline V and J ends were trimmed by 5 bases and 10 bases, with 12 bases remaining between them. Germline assignment: CDR1 DFQATT and CDR2 SNEGSKA (reference sequence). This CDR3 region has 11 residues. CDR3 in amino acids: CSAEVGKEQFF. The CDR3 bases are TGCAGTGCTGAGGTGGGGAAGGAGCAGTTCTTC.